Listed here are 6 T cell receptor beta chains from one sample, sequenced in a study of shared clonotypes between healthy human individuals. Using immunoSEQ multiplex PCR, the repertoire was profiled, and TCRdb retains in-frame clones only, with some absent. The sample includes around 550,000 clones, less than 96% seen only once; the top ten take under 0.06%. The sample comprised naive CD4+ T cells sorted from blood. Subset specified: CD45RA+ positively selected. These receptors all come from a woman aged 25 to 39 in good health.

V is TRBV5-6 and J is TRBJ1-2; the match to TRBD1 covers 8 bases. This CDR3 contains 14 residues. V dropped 0 bases and J dropped 3; count of bases not matched to a gene: 1. CDR1 SGHDT and CDR2 YYEEEE come from the germline V gene. As DNA, the CDR3 is TGTGCCAGCAGCTTGGGACAGGGGTACTATGGCTACACCTTC. Amino acids: CASSLGQGYYGYTF.

V usage is TRBV6-6 and J usage is TRBJ2-5, with 9 bases identical to TRBD2. The V segment lost 6 bases and the J segment 1 base; nucleotides outside the gene matches: 9. The germline gives CDR1 MNHNY, CDR2 SVGAGI (reference sequence). The CDR3 loop spans 16 amino acids. The DNA for the CDR3 is TGTGCCAGCAGCCTGGAACCAGCGGGAGGCCAAGAGACCCAGTACTTC. Its protein is CASSLEPAGGQETQYF.

CDR3 DNA sequence: TGTGCCAGTAGCCCGAGCGGGAGGGCGACCAATGAGCAGTTCTTC. The encoded protein is CASSPSGRATNEQFF. The V and J genes are TRBV19 and TRBJ2-1; 10 nucleotides match TRBD2. V dropped 6 bases and J dropped 6; count of bases not matched to a gene: 8. Germline CDR1 and CDR2: LNHDA and SQIVND (reference sequence). This CDR3 has 15 residues.

This CDR3 is CASSEQGAADTGELFF. CDR3 coding DNA: TGTGCCAGCAGTGAACAGGGGGCAGCGGACACCGGGGAGCTGTTTTTT. This chain joins TRBV2 and TRBJ2-2; 8 bases align to TRBD1. V was pared by 2 bases and J by 3 bases, with 5 bases of the junction left unmatched. CDR3 length: 16 residues. The germline CDR1 and CDR2 sequences are SNHLY and FYNNEI.

This chain joins TRBV25-1 and TRBJ1-1; D uncertain. Trimming cost V 2 bases and J 10 bases, with 17 bases left between them. This CDR3 contains 14 residues. Germline-derived CDR1 and CDR2 are MGHDK and SYGVNS. The CDR3 coding sequence is TGTGCCAGCAGTGAAGACAATCCCCCCGTTGTAGCTTTCTTT. Translating gives CASSEDNPPVVAFF.

The chain has TRBV5-1 and TRBJ2-5, with 9 nucleotides matching TRBD1. This CDR3 contains 15 residues. CDR1 is SGHRS and CDR2 is YFSETQ in the germline V gene. The trim removed 1 base at V and 5 bases at J, leaving 6 bases unmatched. In DNA form, the CDR3 reads TGCGCCAGCAGCTTGCAGGGACAGGGTGGGGAGACCCAGTACTTC. It is translated as CASSLQGQGGETQYF. The full variable domain, with the rest looked up from reference TRBV5-1 and TRBJ2-5, is KAGVTQTPRYLIKTRGQQVTLSCSPISGHRSVSWYQQTPGQGLQFLFEYFSETQRNKGNFPGRFSGRQFSNSRSEMNVSTLELGDSALYLCASSLQGQGGETQYFGPGTRLLVL.